One T cell receptor beta chain is described in this entry. The data derive from a study of blood T cell repertoires in COVID-19. Study overall: Material from acute and convalescent COVID-19 was sourced from the United States, Italy and Spain. PBMCs, B-cell-depleted T cells, or T cells provided the cDNA or gDNA that made up the material.

Sequencing was performed with immunoSEQ multiplex PCR; in TCRdb, only in-frame clones are kept and a portion is missing. There are about 100,000 clones in the sample; over 75% occur only once, and about 6.9% lies in the top ten. V was shortened by 3 bases and J by 0 bases, with 15 bases between the two germline ends. The length of the CDR3 is 18 residues. The germline gives CDR1 SGHTA, CDR2 FQGNSA. The J gene is TRBJ2-6, the V gene TRBV7-2, with D uncertain. Specimen: peripheral blood. This TCR was recovered from a young man in a cohort sampled during active COVID-19. CDR3 DNA sequence: TGTGCCAGCAGCTTTTACGGCAGGTACTTCTCTGGGGCCAACGTCCTGACTTTC. It specifies CASSFYGRYFSGANVLTF. The entire variable domain, with the rest obtained from reference TRBV7-2 and TRBJ2-6, is as follows: GAGVSQSPSNKVTEKGKDVELRCDPISGHTALYWYRQSLGQGLEFLIYFQGNSAPDKSGLPSDRFSAERTGGSVSTLTIQRTQQEDSAVYLCASSFYGRYFSGANVLTFGAGSRLTVL.